This T cell receptor (beta chain) derives from a study of CD8 T cells in Susac syndrome. Study information: Patients with Susac syndrome were therapy-naive, treated with corticosteroids, or treated with intravenous immunoglobulin alone when blood was collected.

RNA totalling roughly 0.45 to 1 ug underwent reverse transcription with random hexamers. Across 54 Vbeta and 13 Jbeta, TCR beta CDR3 was amplified with immunoSEQ multiplex PCR. TCRdb re-called the immunoSEQ multiplex PCR reads through MiXCR, storing one row per CDR3 protein. The profile covers approximately 80,000 distinct CDR3 sequences, with around 94% appearing a single time and 0.4% to 0.55% taken by the ten largest. The CD8+ and CD4+ T cells were isolated magnetically using a negative isolation approach, whereas the TEMRA cells were enriched by FACS. Per germline, CDR1 SEHNR and CDR2 FQNEAQ (reference sequence). CDR3 length: 14 residues. V was pared by 5 bases and J by 5 bases, with 13 bases between.

The TCR originated in a human donor with Susac syndrome. The V and J genes are TRBV7-9 and TRBJ2-1; D not certain. Sequencing used CD8+ T cells from PBMCs. DNA for the CDR3: TGTGCCAGCAGCGCCCCGGATCCGGACAATGAGCAGTTCTTC. This translates into CASSAPDPDNEQFF.